This TCR beta chain was sequenced in a study of human T cells and chemical hapten exposure. Study-level findings and limits: After DPC sensitization, TCRs above 1 in 1000 frequency showed no change.

CDR3 length equals 18 residues. Germline lookup yields CDR1 MNHNS and CDR2 SASEGT. Trimming stripped 1 base from V and 3 bases from J, with 16 bases between. Sequencing started from total RNA isolated from unfractionated whole blood. This clonotype was found many times. The antigen is not known. Single cDNA molecules in the library carried unique molecular identifiers attached during preparation. Via MiXCR, TCRdb re-called the 5' RACE reads, giving one row per CDR3 protein. Among some 150,000 distinct CDR3 sequences listed, roughly 4.1% were seen once. The receptor's source is a female donor in good health. The gene calls are TRBV6-1 and TRBJ1-6; D is unclear. The CDR3 spells CASSEERVSGNYNSPLHF. The CDR3 nucleotides are TGTGCCAGCAGTGAAGAGCGTGTCAGTGGAAACTATAATTCACCCCTCCACTTT.